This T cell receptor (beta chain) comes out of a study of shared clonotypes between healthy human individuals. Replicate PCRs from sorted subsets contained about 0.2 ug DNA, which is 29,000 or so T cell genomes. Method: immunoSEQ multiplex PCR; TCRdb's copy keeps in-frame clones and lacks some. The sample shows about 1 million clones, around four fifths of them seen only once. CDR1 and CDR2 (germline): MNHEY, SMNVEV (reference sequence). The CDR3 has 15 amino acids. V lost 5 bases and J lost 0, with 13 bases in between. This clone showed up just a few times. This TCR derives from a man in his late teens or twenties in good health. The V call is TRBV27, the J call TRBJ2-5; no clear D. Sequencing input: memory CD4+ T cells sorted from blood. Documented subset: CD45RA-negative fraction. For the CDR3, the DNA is TGTGCCAGCAGTCTAACGACCAGGTACCAAGAGACCCAGTACTTC. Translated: CASSLTTRYQETQYF.